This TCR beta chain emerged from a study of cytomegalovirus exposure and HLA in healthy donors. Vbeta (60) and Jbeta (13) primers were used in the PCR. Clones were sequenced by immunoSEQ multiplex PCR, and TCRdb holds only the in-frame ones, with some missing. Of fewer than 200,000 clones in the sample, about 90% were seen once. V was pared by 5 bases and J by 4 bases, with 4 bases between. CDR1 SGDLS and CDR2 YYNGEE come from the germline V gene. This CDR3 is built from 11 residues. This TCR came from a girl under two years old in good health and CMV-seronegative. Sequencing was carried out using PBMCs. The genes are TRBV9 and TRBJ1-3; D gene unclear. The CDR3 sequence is CASSLGNTIYF. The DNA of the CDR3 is TGTGCCAGCAGTCTGGGAAACACCATATATTTT.